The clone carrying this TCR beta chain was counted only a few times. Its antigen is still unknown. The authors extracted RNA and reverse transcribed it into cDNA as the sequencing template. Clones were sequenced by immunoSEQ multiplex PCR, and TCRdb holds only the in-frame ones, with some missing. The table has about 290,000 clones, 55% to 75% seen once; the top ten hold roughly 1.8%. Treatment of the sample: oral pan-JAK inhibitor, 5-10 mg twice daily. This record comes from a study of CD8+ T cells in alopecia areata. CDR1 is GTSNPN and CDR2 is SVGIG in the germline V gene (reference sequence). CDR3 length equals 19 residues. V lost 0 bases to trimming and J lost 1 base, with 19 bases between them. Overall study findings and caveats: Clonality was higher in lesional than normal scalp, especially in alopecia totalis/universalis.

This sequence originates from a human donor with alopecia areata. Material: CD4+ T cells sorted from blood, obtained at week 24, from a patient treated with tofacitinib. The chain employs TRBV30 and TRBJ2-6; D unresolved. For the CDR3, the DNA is TGTGCCTGGAGTGTATTACGATCCTCCTCCACTTCTGGGGCCAACGTCCTGACTTTC. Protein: CAWSVLRSSSTSGANVLTF.